Reported below is one T cell receptor (beta chain). The sample comes from a study of blood T cell repertoires in COVID-19. Method: immunoSEQ multiplex PCR; TCRdb's copy keeps in-frame clones and lacks some. The table lists more than 45,000 clones, 80% to 90% of them singletons. The CDR3 loop spans 15 amino acids. V shed 4 bases and J 4 bases; nucleotides not matched to a gene: 7. Germline lookup yields CDR1 SGHRS and CDR2 YFSETQ. The chain employs TRBV5-1 and TRBJ2-7, with 11 bases lining up with TRBD2. Input material: peripheral blood. This TCR was recovered from a human donor in a cohort sampled during active COVID-19. As DNA, the CDR3 is TGCGCCAGCAGCCCCCCGGGGACTAGCGGTTACGAGCAGTACTTC. As protein: CASSPPGTSGYEQYF.